The present TCR beta chain was sequenced within a study of cytomegalovirus exposure and HLA in healthy donors. Study summary: A data release that came early held approximately 85 million unique TCRs from HLA-typed donors. Findings of the study overall: Later analysis demonstrated an association between a missense DCLRE1C variant and TCR beta V- and J-gene trimming. A later analysis showed TCR association rates differing by HLA locus, peaking at DRB1 and lowest at HLA-C.

CDR1 and CDR2 from the germline V gene are SGHTA and FQGNSA. Trimming took off 5 bases at V and 0 bases at J, with 14 bases between the two ends. The CDR3 is 16 residues long. Of note for this clone: What it binds is unknown.

The primer mix had 60 Vbeta and 13 Jbeta primers. Assay: immunoSEQ multiplex PCR; the TCRdb copy retains only in-frame clones and omits some. The sample lists tens of thousands of clones, 79% occurring once. Though nominally healthy at sampling, donors likely had unrecorded immune exposures. This TCR was recovered from a woman between 35 and 50 years old in good health and CMV-seropositive. The rearrangement uses TRBV7-2 and TRBJ1-5; D is uncertain. Sequences were obtained from PBMCs. The CDR3: CASSPQRVYSNQPQHF. The CDR3 coding sequence is TGTGCCAGCAGCCCCCAGAGGGTCTATAGCAATCAGCCCCAGCATTTT. Using reference TRBV7-2 and TRBJ1-5 for the parts outside the CDR3, the full variable domain is GAGVSQSPSNKVTEKGKDVELRCDPISGHTALYWYRQSLGQGLEFLIYFQGNSAPDKSGLPSDRFSAERTGGSVSTLTIQRTQQEDSAVYLCASSPQRVYSNQPQHFGDGTRLSIL.